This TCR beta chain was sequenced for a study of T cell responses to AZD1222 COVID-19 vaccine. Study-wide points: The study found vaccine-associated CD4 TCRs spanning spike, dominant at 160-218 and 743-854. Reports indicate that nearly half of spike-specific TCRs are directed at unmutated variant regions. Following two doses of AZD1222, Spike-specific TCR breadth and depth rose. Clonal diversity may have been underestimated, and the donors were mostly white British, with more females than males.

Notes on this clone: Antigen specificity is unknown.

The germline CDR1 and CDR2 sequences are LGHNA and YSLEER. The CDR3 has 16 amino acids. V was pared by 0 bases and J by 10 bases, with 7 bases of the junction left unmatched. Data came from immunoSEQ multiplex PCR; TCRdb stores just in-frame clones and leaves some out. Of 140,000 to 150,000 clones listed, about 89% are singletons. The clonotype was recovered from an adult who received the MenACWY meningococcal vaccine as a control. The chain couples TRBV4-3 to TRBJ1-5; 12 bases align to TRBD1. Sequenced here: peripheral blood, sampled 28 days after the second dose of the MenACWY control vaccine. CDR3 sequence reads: CASSQELGQGARPQHF. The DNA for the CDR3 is TGCGCCAGCAGCCAAGAATTGGGACAGGGGGCGCGACCCCAGCATTTT.